This T cell receptor (beta chain) was identified in a study of T cell responses to AZD1222 COVID-19 vaccine. Study-wide points: Repertoire collection took place solely once the T cell response had peaked. Reportedly, close to half of spike-specific TCRs are directed against unmutated variant regions. Clonal diversity may have been underestimated in mostly white British donors.

Some clones are missing from TCRdb's copy, which holds only in-frame ones; the method was immunoSEQ multiplex PCR. The repertoire holds nearly 110,000 clones, with about nine tenths as singletons. Germline V gene sequence: CDR1 MGHRA, CDR2 YSYEKL. V lost 0 bases and J 7 bases, leaving 18 bases between the germline ends. There are 16 residues in the CDR3. As concerns this clone: The antigen is unknown.

The chain employs TRBV4-1 and TRBJ1-2; maybe TRBD1 (5 bases). This receptor was taken from an adult in good health. The sample in question was peripheral blood, obtained on day 0 of AZD1222 vaccination. CDR3 sequence: CASSQERGAGRVGYTF. The CDR3, as DNA: TGCGCCAGCAGCCAAGAGCGAGGGGCGGGCAGGGTTGGCTACACCTTC.